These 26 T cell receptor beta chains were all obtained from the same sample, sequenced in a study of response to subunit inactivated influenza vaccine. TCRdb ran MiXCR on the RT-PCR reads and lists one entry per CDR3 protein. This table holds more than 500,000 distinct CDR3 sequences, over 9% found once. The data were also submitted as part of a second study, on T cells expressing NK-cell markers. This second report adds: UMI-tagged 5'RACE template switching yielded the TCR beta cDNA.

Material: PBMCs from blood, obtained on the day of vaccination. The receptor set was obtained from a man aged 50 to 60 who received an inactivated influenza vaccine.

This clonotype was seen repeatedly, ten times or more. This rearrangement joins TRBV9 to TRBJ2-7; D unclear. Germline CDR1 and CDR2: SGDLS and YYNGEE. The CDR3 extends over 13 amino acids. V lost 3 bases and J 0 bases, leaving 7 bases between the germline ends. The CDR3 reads CASSGPSSYEQYF. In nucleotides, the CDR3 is TGTGCCAGCAGCGGACCCAGCTCCTACGAGCAGTACTTC. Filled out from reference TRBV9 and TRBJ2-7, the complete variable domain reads DSGVTQTPKHLITATGQRVTLRCSPRSGDLSVYWYQQSLDQGLQFLIQYYNGEERAKGNILERFSAQQFPDLHSELNLSSLELGDSALYFCASSGPSSYEQYFGPGTRLTVT.

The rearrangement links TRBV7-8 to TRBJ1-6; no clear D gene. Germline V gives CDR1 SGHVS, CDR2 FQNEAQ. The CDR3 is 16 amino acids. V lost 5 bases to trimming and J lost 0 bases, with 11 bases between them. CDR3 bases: TGTGCCAGCAGCCCTAGAGCGAGCTCCTATAATTCACCCCTCCACTTT. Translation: CASSPRASSYNSPLHF.

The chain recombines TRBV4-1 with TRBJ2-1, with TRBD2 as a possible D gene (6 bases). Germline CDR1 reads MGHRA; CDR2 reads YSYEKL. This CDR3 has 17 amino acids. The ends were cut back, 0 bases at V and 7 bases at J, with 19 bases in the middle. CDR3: CASSQEAFGGNGNEQFF. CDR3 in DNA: TGCGCCAGCAGCCAAGAGGCGTTTGGAGGGAATGGAAATGAGCAGTTCTTC.

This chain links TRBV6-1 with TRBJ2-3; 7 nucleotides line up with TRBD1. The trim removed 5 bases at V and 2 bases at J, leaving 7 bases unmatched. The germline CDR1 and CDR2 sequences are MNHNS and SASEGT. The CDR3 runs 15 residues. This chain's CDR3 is CASSPGQHHTDTQYF. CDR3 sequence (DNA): TGTGCCAGCAGTCCGGGACAGCACCACACAGATACGCAGTATTTT.

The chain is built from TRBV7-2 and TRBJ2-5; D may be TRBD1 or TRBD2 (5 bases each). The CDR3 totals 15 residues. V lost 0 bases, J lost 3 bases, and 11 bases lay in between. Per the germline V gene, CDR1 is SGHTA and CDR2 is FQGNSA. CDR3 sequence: CASSLAGEIKETQYF. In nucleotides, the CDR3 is TGTGCCAGCAGCTTAGCGGGGGAAATAAAAGAGACCCAGTACTTC.

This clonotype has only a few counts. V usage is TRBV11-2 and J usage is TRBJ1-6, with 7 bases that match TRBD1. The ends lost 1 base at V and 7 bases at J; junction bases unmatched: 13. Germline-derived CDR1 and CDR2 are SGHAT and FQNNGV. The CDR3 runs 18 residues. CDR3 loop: CASSLVCAGGKGNSPLHF. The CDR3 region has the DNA TGTGCCAGCAGCTTAGTCTGTGCAGGGGGAAAAGGAAATTCACCCCTCCACTTT.

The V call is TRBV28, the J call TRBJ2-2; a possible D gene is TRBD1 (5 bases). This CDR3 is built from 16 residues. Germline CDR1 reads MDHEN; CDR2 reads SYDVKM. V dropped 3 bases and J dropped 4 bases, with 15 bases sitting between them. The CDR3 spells CASSFDRDPGTGELFF. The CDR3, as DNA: TGTGCCAGCAGTTTTGACAGAGACCCTGGCACCGGGGAGCTGTTTTTT.

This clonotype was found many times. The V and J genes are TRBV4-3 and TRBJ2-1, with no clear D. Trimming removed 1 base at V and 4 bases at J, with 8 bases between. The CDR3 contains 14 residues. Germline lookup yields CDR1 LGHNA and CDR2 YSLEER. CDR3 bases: TGCGCCAGCAGCCAAGTTCTACAGTACAATGAGCAGTTCTTC. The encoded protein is CASSQVLQYNEQFF.

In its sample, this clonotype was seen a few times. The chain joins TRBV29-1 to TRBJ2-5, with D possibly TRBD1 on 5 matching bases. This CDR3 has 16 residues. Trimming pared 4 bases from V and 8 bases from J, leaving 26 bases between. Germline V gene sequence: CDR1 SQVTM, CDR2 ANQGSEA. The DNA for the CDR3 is TGCAGCGTTGCAGGGTCCACCGACGAAACCAAGAGAACCCAGTACTTC. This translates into CSVAGSTDETKRTQYF.

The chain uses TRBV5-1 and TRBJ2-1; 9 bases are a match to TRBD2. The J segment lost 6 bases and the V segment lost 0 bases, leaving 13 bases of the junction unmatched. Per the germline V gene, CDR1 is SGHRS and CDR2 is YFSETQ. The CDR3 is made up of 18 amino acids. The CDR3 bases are TGCGCCAGCAGCTTGGCTACCGTTAGCGGGGGAGGAAGCAATGAGCAGTTCTTC. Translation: CASSLATVSGGGSNEQFF.

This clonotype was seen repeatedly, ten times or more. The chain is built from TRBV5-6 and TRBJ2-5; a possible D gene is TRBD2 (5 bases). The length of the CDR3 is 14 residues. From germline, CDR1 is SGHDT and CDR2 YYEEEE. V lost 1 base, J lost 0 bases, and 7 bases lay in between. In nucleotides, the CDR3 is TGTGCCAGCAGCTTGCGGGGTCACCAAGAGACCCAGTACTTC. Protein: CASSLRGHQETQYF. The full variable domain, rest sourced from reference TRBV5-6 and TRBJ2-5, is DAGVTQSPTHLIKTRGQQVTLRCSPKSGHDTVSWYQQALGQGPQFIFQYYEEEERQRGNFPDRFSGHQFPNYSSELNVNALLLGDSALYLCASSLRGHQETQYFGPGTRLLVL.

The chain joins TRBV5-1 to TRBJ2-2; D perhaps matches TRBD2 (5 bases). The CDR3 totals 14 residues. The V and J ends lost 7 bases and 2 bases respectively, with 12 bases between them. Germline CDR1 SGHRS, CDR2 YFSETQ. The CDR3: CASAGPGNTGELFF. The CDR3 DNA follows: TGCGCCAGCGCCGGGCCGGGAAACACCGGGGAGCTGTTTTTT.

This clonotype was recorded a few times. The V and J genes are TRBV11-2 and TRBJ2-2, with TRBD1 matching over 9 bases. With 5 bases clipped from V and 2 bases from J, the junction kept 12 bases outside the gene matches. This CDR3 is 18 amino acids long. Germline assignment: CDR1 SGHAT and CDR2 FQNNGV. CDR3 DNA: TGTGCCAGCAGCCCACCGAGTGGGGACAGGGCCAACACCGGGGAGCTGTTTTTT. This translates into CASSPPSGDRANTGELFF.

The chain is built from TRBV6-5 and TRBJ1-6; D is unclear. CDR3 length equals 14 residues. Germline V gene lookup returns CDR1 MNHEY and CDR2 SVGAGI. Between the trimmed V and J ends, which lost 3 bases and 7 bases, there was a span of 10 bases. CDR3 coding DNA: TGTGCCAGCAGTTATCTACAGATCAATTCACCCCTCCACTTT. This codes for CASSYLQINSPLHF.

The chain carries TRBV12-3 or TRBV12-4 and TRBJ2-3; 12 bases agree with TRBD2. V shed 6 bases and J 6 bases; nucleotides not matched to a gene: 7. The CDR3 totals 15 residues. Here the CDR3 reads CASSGLAGSYDTQYF. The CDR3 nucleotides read TGTGCCAGCAGCGGACTAGCGGGGAGTTACGATACGCAGTATTTT.

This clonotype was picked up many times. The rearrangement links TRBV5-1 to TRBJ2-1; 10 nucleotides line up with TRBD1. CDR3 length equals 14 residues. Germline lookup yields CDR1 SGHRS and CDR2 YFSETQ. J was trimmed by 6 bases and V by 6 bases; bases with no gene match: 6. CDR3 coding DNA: TGCGCCAGCATGGGCGGGACAGGGGTCAATGAGCAGTTCTTC. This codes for CASMGGTGVNEQFF. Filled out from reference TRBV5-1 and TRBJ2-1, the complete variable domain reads KAGVTQTPRYLIKTRGQQVTLSCSPISGHRSVSWYQQTPGQGLQFLFEYFSETQRNKGNFPGRFSGRQFSNSRSEMNVSTLELGDSALYLCASMGGTGVNEQFFGPGTRLTVL.

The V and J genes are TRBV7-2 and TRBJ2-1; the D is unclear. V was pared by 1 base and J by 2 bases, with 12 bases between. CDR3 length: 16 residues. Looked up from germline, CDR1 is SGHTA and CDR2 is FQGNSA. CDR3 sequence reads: CASSLGSAEPYNEQFF. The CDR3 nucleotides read TGTGCCAGCAGCTTAGGAAGCGCGGAGCCCTACAATGAGCAGTTCTTC. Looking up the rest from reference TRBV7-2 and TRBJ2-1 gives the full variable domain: GAGVSQSPSNKVTEKGKDVELRCDPISGHTALYWYRQSLGQGLEFLIYFQGNSAPDKSGLPSDRFSAERTGGSVSTLTIQRTQQEDSAVYLCASSLGSAEPYNEQFFGPGTRLTVL.

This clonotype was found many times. The CDR3 reads CASSQRRAIDTQYF. CDR3 sequence (DNA): TGCGCCAGCAGCCAGAGGAGAGCAATAGATACGCAGTATTTT. The rearrangement uses TRBV4-1 and TRBJ2-3, with D unclear. The CDR3 extends over 14 amino acids. V was trimmed by 3 bases and J by 5 bases, leaving 12 bases between them. Germline CDR1 is MGHRA and CDR2 is YSYEKL.

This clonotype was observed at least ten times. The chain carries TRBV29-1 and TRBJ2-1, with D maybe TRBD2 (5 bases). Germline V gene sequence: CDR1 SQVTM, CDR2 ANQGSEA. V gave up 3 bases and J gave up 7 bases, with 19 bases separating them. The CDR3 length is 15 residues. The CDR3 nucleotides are TGCAGCGTTGATTATGAGGGAGTTTTTTATAATGAGCAGTTCTTC. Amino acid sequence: CSVDYEGVFYNEQFF.

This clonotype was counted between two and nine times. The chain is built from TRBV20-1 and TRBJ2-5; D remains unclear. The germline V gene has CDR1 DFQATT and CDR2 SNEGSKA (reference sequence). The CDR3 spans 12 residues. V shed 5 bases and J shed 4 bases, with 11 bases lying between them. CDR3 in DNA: TGCAGTGCTCAGAGCGCAGGAGAGACCCAGTACTTC. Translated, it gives CSAQSAGETQYF.

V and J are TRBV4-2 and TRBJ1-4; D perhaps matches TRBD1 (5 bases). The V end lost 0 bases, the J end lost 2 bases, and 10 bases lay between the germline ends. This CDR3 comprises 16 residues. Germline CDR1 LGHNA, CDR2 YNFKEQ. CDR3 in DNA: TGTGCCAGCAGCCAAGATCAGGGCTCCACTAATGAAAAACTGTTTTTT. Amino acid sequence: CASSQDQGSTNEKLFF.

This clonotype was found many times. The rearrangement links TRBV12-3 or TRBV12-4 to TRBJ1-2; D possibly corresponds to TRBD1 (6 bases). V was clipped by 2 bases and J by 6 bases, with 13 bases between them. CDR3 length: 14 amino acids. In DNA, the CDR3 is TGTGCCAGCAGTTTATTCAGGGGAGGGGATGGCTACACCTTC. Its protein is CASSLFRGGDGYTF.

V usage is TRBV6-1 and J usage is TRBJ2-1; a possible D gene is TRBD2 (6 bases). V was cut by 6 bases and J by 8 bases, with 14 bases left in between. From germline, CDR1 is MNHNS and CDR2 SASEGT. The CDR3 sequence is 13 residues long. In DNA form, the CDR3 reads TGTGCCAGCAGGGTACTAGGGACTTATGAGCAGTTCTTC. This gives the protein CASRVLGTYEQFF.

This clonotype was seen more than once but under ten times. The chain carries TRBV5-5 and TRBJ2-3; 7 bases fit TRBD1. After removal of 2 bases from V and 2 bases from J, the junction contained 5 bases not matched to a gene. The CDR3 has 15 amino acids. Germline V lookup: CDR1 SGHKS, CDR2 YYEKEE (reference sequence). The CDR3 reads CASSFETGFTDTQYF. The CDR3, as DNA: TGTGCCAGCAGCTTCGAGACAGGGTTCACAGATACGCAGTATTTT. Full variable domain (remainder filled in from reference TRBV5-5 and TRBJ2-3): DAGVTQSPTHLIKTRGQQVTLRCSPISGHKSVSWYQQVLGQGPQFIFQYYEKEERGRGNFPDRFSARQFPNYSSELNVNALLLGDSALYLCASSFETGFTDTQYFGPGTRLTVL.

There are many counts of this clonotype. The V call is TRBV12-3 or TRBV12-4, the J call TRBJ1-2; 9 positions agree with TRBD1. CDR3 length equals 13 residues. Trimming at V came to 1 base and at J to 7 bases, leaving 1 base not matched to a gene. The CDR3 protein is CASSLGQGVGYTF. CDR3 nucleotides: TGTGCCAGCAGTTTAGGACAGGGGGTTGGCTACACCTTC.

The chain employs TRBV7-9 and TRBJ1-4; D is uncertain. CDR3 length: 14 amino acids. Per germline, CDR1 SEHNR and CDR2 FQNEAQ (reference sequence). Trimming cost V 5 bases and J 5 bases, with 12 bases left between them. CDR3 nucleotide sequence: TGTGCCAGCAGCACCCCGGGCGCCAATGAAAAACTGTTTTTT. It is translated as CASSTPGANEKLFF.